This T cell receptor beta chain was recorded in a study of blood T cell repertoires in COVID-19. Study overall: Samples taken during acute and convalescent COVID-19 were collected in the United States, Italy and Spain. From T cells, B-cell-depleted T cells, or PBMCs came the material, which was cDNA or gDNA.

V lost 5 bases, J lost 2 bases, and 9 bases lay in between. Germline V CDR1 and CDR2: SGHVS, FNYEAQ. This CDR3 is 13 amino acids long. Original processing notes: Quantification of nucleated cells was approximated via reference gene primer amplification. Data came from immunoSEQ multiplex PCR; TCRdb stores just in-frame clones and leaves some out. The V and J calls and clone size were taken over from that table, and D and trimming were inferred from the DNA. This sample has tens of thousands of clones; approximately 90% occur once, and the top ten carry approximately 15%. This clonotype was obtained from a human donor with active COVID-19. The donor label of this sample is uncertain. The chain recombines TRBV7-6 with TRBJ1-2, with TRBD1 as a possible D gene (6 bases). The sequenced sample was peripheral blood. The CDR3 is CASSPTGNYGYTF. The CDR3 DNA sequence: TGTGCCAGCAGCCCAACAGGGAACTATGGCTACACCTTC.